This TCR beta chain was recorded in a study of shared clonotypes between healthy human individuals. V was clipped by 0 bases and J by 0 bases, with 16 bases between them. The CDR3 totals 18 residues. Germline V gene data show CDR1 as SGHRS and CDR2 as YFSETQ. The table came from immunoSEQ multiplex PCR; TCRdb's copy has only in-frame clones and leaves some out. The sample comprises some 1.4 million clones, 96% of which are singletons, and roughly 1.1% rests with the top ten. The chain joins TRBV5-1 to TRBJ2-1; D is unresolved. The sequenced material came from naive CD4+ T cells sorted from blood. Subset in this sample: CD45RA+ positively selected. The sequence was obtained from a young man in good health. The CDR3 DNA is TGCGCCAGCAGCTTGGAGGCCTCGGGCGCGCGCTCCTACAATGAGCAGTTCTTC. Translated: CASSLEASGARSYNEQFF.